Shown below are 3 T cell receptor beta chains from a single sample sequenced in a study of blood T cell repertoires in COVID-19. Profiled with immunoSEQ multiplex PCR; TCRdb holds only in-frame clones, not every one. This sample has 130,000 to 150,000 clones, with 88% found just once. The sample comprised peripheral blood. The source of these receptors is a man in his fifties with active or convalescent COVID-19.

This clone was counted only a few times. V usage is TRBV27 and J usage is TRBJ2-7, with a weak D call TRBD1 (5 bases). The germline V gene encodes CDR1 MNHEY and CDR2 SMNVEV (reference sequence). The CDR3 length is 14 residues. The germline V and J ends were trimmed by 2 bases and 3 bases, with 11 bases remaining between them. This CDR3 reads CASSLGAVGYEQYF. CDR3 DNA: TGTGCCAGCAGTTTAGGGGCCGTGGGCTACGAGCAGTACTTC.

This chain connects TRBV7-2 to TRBJ1-2, with D perhaps matching TRBD1 (6 bases). Deletions cut 4 bases from V and 6 bases from J, with 18 bases between. The germline V gene has CDR1 SGHTA and CDR2 FQGNSA. The CDR3 covers 15 residues. The DNA for the CDR3 is TGTGCCAGCAGCTCCTCCCTAGACAGGTTGGATGGCTACACCTTC. This sequence encodes CASSSSLDRLDGYTF.

The chain joins TRBV7-3 to TRBJ2-3; 9 bases match TRBD2. The trim removed 4 bases at V and 1 base at J, leaving 6 bases unmatched. Germline CDR1 is SGHTA and CDR2 is FQGTGA. This CDR3 comprises 16 residues. This chain's CDR3 is CASSYSSGKGTDTQYF. CDR3 bases: TGTGCCAGCAGCTATTCTAGCGGGAAGGGCACAGATACGCAGTATTTT.